This TCR beta chain was observed in a study of CD8+CD57+ T cells in acquired aplastic anemia. Overall study: Sorted CD4+ and CD8+ cells yielded roughly 3.4 ug of DNA on average.

Previously, flow cytometry had revealed CD8+CD57+ cell expansion in the patients chosen for sequencing. Whole-study results and caveats: The number of CD8+ CDR3 sequences shared by patients and controls was fewer than 35.

Genomic DNA, serving as template, underwent TCR beta VDJ and CDR3 profiling. Via MiXCR, TCRdb re-called the reads, giving one row per CDR3 protein. The table has some 150,000 distinct CDR3 sequences, 47% seen once. The CDR3 contains 8 residues. In germline, CDR1 is SQVTM, CDR2 ANQGSEA. V gave up 8 bases and J gave up 8 bases, with 4 bases separating them. This clonotype has at least ten counts. Antigen unknown. The sequence came from a human donor with aplastic anemia. The chain carries TRBV29-1 and TRBJ2-1; D is undetermined. The sample taken for sequencing was sorted CD4+, CD8+, or CD8+CD57+ T cells (not recorded which) from PBMCs. The CDR3: CSTDEQFF. As DNA, the CDR3 is TGCAGCACCGATGAGCAGTTCTTC.